What follows describes a single T cell receptor (beta chain). CDR1 MDHEN and CDR2 SYDVKM come from the germline V gene. The V segment lost 7 bases and the J segment 4 bases; nucleotides outside the gene matches: 10. This CDR3 contains 17 residues. The data belong to a study of tumor T cells in aggressive B-cell lymphoma. This table comes from immunoSEQ multiplex PCR, and its TCRdb copy is limited to in-frame clones, with some not included. The profile shows around 11,000 clones, about nine tenths of them singletons. This chain uses TRBV28 with TRBJ2-1; the match to TRBD2 covers 13 bases. Material: tumor tissue. This TCR came from an adult with diffuse large B cell lymphoma. The CDR3 protein is CASKAGTSGNAYNEQFF. DNA for the CDR3: TGTGCCAGCAAAGCCGGGACTAGCGGGAATGCGTACAATGAGCAGTTCTTC.